Each of the 25 T cell receptor beta chains below was sequenced from the same sample in a study of T cell repertoires in cytomegalovirus infection. Their cognate antigens are unknown. Via MiXCR, TCRdb re-called the reads, giving one row per CDR3 protein. The table includes around 71,000 distinct CDR3 sequences, approximately 39% detected once. The material was CD8+ T cells from cultured PBMCs, obtained from culture after CMV antigen stimulation. These receptors originate from a human donor in good health (CMV status not recorded). Some clones in this sample may be carry-over from other donors' samples.

The genes are TRBV27 and TRBJ2-7; 9 bases line up with TRBD1. Germline trimming cut 6 bases from V and 7 bases from J; bases unmatched to any gene: 7. Germline V lookup: CDR1 MNHEY, CDR2 SMNVEV (reference sequence). This CDR3 has 13 residues. CDR3 sequence reads: CASRGQGRREQYF. The CDR3 region has the DNA TGTGCCAGCAGGGGACAGGGTCGGCGGGAGCAGTACTTC.

J is TRBJ1-1 and V is TRBV3-1; D possibly corresponds to TRBD1 (5 bases). The CDR3 totals 15 residues. V dropped 1 base and J dropped 6 bases, with 15 bases sitting between them. Germline CDR1 LGHDT, CDR2 YNNKEL (reference sequence). The CDR3 here is CASSQGLGERAEAFF. In DNA, the CDR3 is TGTGCCAGCAGCCAAGGTTTGGGGGAGCGAGCTGAAGCTTTCTTT.

The rearrangement joins TRBV7-6 to TRBJ2-2, with TRBD2 identical over 10 bases. Trimming removed 3 bases from V and 6 bases from J; junction bases left unmatched: 10. The CDR3 extends over 17 amino acids. From germline, CDR1 is SGHVS and CDR2 FNYEAQ. CDR3 bases: TGTGCCAGCAGCTTTACTAGCGGGGTCGTCAGGCCCGGGGAGCTGTTTTTT. It yields the protein CASSFTSGVVRPGELFF. Complete variable domain (other parts from reference TRBV7-6 and TRBJ2-2): GAGVSQSPRYKVTKRGQDVALRCDPISGHVSLYWYRQALGQGPEFLTYFNYEAQQDKSGLPNDRFSAERPEGSISTLTIQRTEQRDSAMYRCASSFTSGVVRPGELFFGEGSRLTVL.

The rearrangement joins TRBV27 to TRBJ2-4; D is perhaps TRBD2 (5 bases). The ends were cut back, 0 bases at V and 6 bases at J, with 6 bases in the middle. CDR1 and CDR2 from the germline V gene are MNHEY and SMNVEV (reference sequence). This CDR3 region has 13 residues. The DNA of the CDR3 is TGTGCCAGCAGTTTATCAGGGAGAAACATTCAGTACTTC. This sequence encodes CASSLSGRNIQYF.

This chain uses TRBV5-6 with TRBJ2-3; tentatively, D is TRBD2 (6 bases). Germline CDR1 is SGHDT and CDR2 is YYEEEE. The CDR3 sequence is 14 residues long. V was shortened by 0 bases and J by 6 bases, with 11 bases between the two germline ends. This CDR3 reads CASSLAASVDTQYF. In DNA, the CDR3 is TGTGCCAGCAGCTTGGCCGCTAGCGTCGATACGCAGTATTTT.

Worth noting for this clonotype: Likely a read error: the CDR3 ends without its conserved phenylalanine or tryptophan. V usage is TRBV11-2 and J usage is TRBJ2-7; 11 nucleotides align to TRBD2. Germline V gene data show CDR1 as SGHAT and CDR2 as FQNNGV. The CDR3 is made up of 17 amino acids. V was pared by 0 bases and J by 2 bases, with 6 bases of the junction left unmatched. The CDR3 DNA is TGTGCCAGCAGCTTAGATCCCCTAGCGGGGGGTACCTACGAGCAGTACATC. Translating gives CASSLDPLAGGTYEQYI.

The gene calls are TRBV7-2 and TRBJ2-7; D unresolved. The V gene lost 3 bases and the J gene lost 5 bases, with 8 bases spanning the gap. The germline gives CDR1 SGHTA, CDR2 FQGNSA. CDR3 length equals 12 residues. This chain's CDR3 is CASSFVADEQYF. The CDR3 DNA reads TGTGCCAGCAGCTTCGTAGCTGACGAGCAGTACTTC.

The chain is built from TRBV28 and TRBJ2-1, with 9 bases identical to TRBD2. The CDR3 spans 15 residues. V dropped 3 bases and J dropped 7; count of bases not matched to a gene: 7. CDR1 and CDR2 (germline): MDHEN, SYDVKM. This CDR3 is CASSFPRGGFNEQFF. CDR3 coding DNA: TGTGCCAGCAGTTTTCCGCGGGGGGGCTTTAATGAGCAGTTCTTC.

Remarks on this clonotype: Germline and junction disagree at one end, which may indicate a read error. The chain has TRBV10-3 and TRBJ2-3; D possibly corresponds to TRBD1 (6 bases). The CDR3 covers 14 residues. Germline V CDR1 and CDR2: ENHRY, SYGVKD. CDR3 in amino acids: CAISPTGGPDTQNF. DNA of the CDR3: TGTGCCATCAGTCCGACAGGCGGTCCGGATACGCAGAATTTT.

This clonotype was detected a few times. The chain joins TRBV11-2 to TRBJ2-1; TRBD1 is a possible D gene (6 bases). V lost 7 bases to trimming and J lost 4 bases, with 17 bases between them. This CDR3 contains 15 residues. The germline gives CDR1 SGHAT, CDR2 FQNNGV. The CDR3, as DNA: TGTGCCAGCACAACAGGGTTAGCTAAATACAATGAGCAGTTCTTC. Its translation: CASTTGLAKYNEQFF. Full variable domain (missing parts from reference TRBV11-2 and TRBJ2-1): EAGVAQSPRYKIIEKRQSVAFWCNPISGHATLYWYQQILGQGPKLLIQFQNNGVVDDSQLPKDRFSAERLKGVDSTLKIQPAKLEDSAVYLCASTTGLAKYNEQFFGPGTRLTVL.

The chain combines TRBV7-9 with TRBJ2-7; D call uncertain. This CDR3 spans 14 amino acids. V was pared by 5 bases and J by 1 base, with 12 bases between. Per the germline V gene, CDR1 is SEHNR and CDR2 is FQNEAQ (reference sequence). The CDR3 sequence: CASSPLGPSYEQYF. The CDR3 nucleotides are TGTGCCAGCAGCCCCTTGGGCCCGTCCTACGAGCAGTACTTC.

This rearrangement joins TRBV7-9 to TRBJ2-1, with TRBD1 matching over 7 bases. Germline V lookup: CDR1 SEHNR, CDR2 FQNEAQ (reference sequence). V dropped 5 bases and J dropped 4; count of bases not matched to a gene: 8. This CDR3 region has 15 residues. CDR3 bases: TGTGCCAGCAGCCAGGGACAGACCCTTTACAATGAGCAGTTCTTC. Residues: CASSQGQTLYNEQFF.

This chain uses TRBV7-6 with TRBJ2-7; 9 nucleotides agree with TRBD1. Trimming at V came to 1 base and at J to 2 bases, leaving 3 bases not matched to a gene. The CDR3 runs to 15 residues. Per germline, CDR1 SGHVS and CDR2 FNYEAQ. CDR3 in DNA: TGTGCCAGCAGCTTAGGGACAGGGGCGACCTACGAGCAGTACTTC. Its protein is CASSLGTGATYEQYF.

V gene TRBV29-1 combines with J gene TRBJ1-2; D gene uncertain. This CDR3 spans 11 amino acids. CDR1 is SQVTM and CDR2 is ANQGSEA in the germline V gene. In DNA, the CDR3 is TGCGCCGGCCAAGGGCGGGATGGCTACACCTTC. It translates to CAGQGRDGYTF. The whole variable domain, filled in from reference TRBV29-1 and TRBJ1-2, reads SAVISQKPSRDICQRGTSLTIQCQVDSQVTMMFWYRQQPGQSLTLIATANQGSEATYESGFVIDKFPISRPNLTFSTLTVSNMSPEDSSIYLCAGQGRDGYTFGSGTRLTVV.

The rearrangement uses TRBV7-6 and TRBJ1-5, with TRBD1 identical over 7 bases. Losses at the gene ends were 0 bases for V and 5 bases for J; bases not matched to a gene: 1. The CDR3 covers 14 residues. Germline CDR1 reads SGHVS; CDR2 reads FNYEAQ. The CDR3 DNA reads as TGTGCCAGCAGCTTAGCAGGGGGCGATCAGCCCCAGCATTTT. As protein: CASSLAGGDQPQHF.

This clonotype was observed a few times. J is TRBJ1-2 and V is TRBV7-8, with D possibly matching TRBD1 (6 bases). Trimming left V 4 bases short and J 6 bases short, with 12 bases between. The length of the CDR3 is 13 residues. CDR1 is SGHVS and CDR2 is FQNEAQ in the germline V gene. The CDR3 DNA follows: TGTGCCAGCAGCTCGCGCAGGGGCGATGGCTACACCTTC. Amino acid sequence: CASSSRRGDGYTF.

This clonotype was seen a handful of times. The genes are TRBV7-6 and TRBJ2-7, with a weak D call TRBD1 (6 bases). Trimming left V 5 bases short and J 4 bases short, with 12 bases between. Germline V gives CDR1 SGHVS, CDR2 FNYEAQ. The CDR3 contains 13 residues. The CDR3 nucleotides read TGTGCCAGCAGCCCACAGGGACCTTACGAGCAGTACTTC. Its protein is CASSPQGPYEQYF.

This clonotype has just one count. The genes are TRBV7-9 and TRBJ2-3; 7 bases agree with TRBD2. The germline gives CDR1 SEHNR, CDR2 FQNEAQ (reference sequence). The J segment lost 2 bases and the V segment lost 3 bases, leaving 11 bases of the junction unmatched. CDR3 length: 17 amino acids. CDR3 nucleotides: TGTGCCAGCAGCTTGGGAGACGCAGCGGGGTACACAGATACGCAGTATTTT. Encoded protein: CASSLGDAAGYTDTQYF.

The chain uses TRBV7-8 and TRBJ1-4; no clear D. V lost 0 bases, J lost 8 bases, and 13 bases lay in between. The germline gives CDR1 SGHVS, CDR2 FQNEAQ. The CDR3 totals 15 residues. The CDR3 nucleotides are TGTGCCAGCAGCTTAGCGCAAAGGGATGGGGAAAAACTGTTTTTT. This sequence encodes CASSLAQRDGEKLFF.

The chain links TRBV27 to TRBJ1-1; no clear D gene. V lost 3 bases to trimming and J lost 0 bases, with 11 bases between them. The CDR3 is 15 amino acids. The V gene's germline CDR1 is MNHEY and CDR2 SMNVEV (reference sequence). The CDR3 coding sequence is TGTGCCAGCAGTTTGGTGGCAGACATGAACACTGAAGCTTTCTTT. Protein product: CASSLVADMNTEAFF.

This clonotype was detected only a few times. The chain couples TRBV4-1 to TRBJ1-1; D gene ambiguous. CDR3 length equals 14 residues. V lost 6 bases to trimming and J lost 9 bases, with 20 bases between them. Germline V gives CDR1 MGHRA, CDR2 YSYEKL. The CDR3, as DNA: TGCGCCAGCAGTCCACCAACACGGGCTGATCAAGCTTTCTTT. This codes for CASSPPTRADQAFF.

This clonotype was observed a single time. The chain recombines TRBV29-1 with TRBJ1-1; D is uncertain. V was trimmed by 6 bases and J by 2 bases, leaving 7 bases between them. This CDR3 comprises 11 residues. CDR1 and CDR2 from the germline V gene are SQVTM and ANQGSEA. The CDR3 DNA is TGCAGCGTGCCCAGAAACACTGAAGCTTTCTTT. It is translated as CSVPRNTEAFF.

The chain recombines TRBV7-8 with TRBJ2-1, with no clear D. Germline assignment: CDR1 SGHVS and CDR2 FQNEAQ. Trimming left V 4 bases short and J 9 bases short, with 13 bases between. The CDR3 totals 13 residues. CDR3 protein: CASSYSSGGEQFF. The CDR3 DNA is TGTGCCAGCAGCTACAGTAGTGGTGGTGAGCAGTTCTTC.

In its sample, this clonotype was seen a few times. The rearrangement uses TRBV28 and TRBJ2-7; possible D gene TRBD1, 5 bases. Germline CDR1 reads MDHEN; CDR2 reads SYDVKM. Trimming cost V 5 bases and J 5 bases, with 22 bases left between them. The CDR3 is 16 amino acids. CDR3 sequence: CASSPVIGDRFDEQYF. CDR3 DNA: TGTGCCAGCAGTCCGGTAATTGGAGACAGATTCGACGAGCAGTACTTC.

CDR3 in DNA: TGTGCCAGCAGTGGAGGGACAGGGGGCGCCGATGGCTACACCTTC. This sequence encodes CASSGGTGGADGYTF. The chain couples TRBV6-1 to TRBJ1-2, with TRBD1 identical over 12 bases. Germline values: CDR1 MNHNS, CDR2 SASEGT. The CDR3 consists of 15 residues. V was pared by 4 bases and J by 6 bases, with 6 bases of the junction left unmatched.